This T cell receptor (beta chain) was documented in a study of shared clonotypes between healthy human individuals. V lost 4 bases, J lost 4 bases, and 9 bases stayed unmatched. The germline V gene has CDR1 SGHRS and CDR2 YFSETQ. The CDR3 is 16 amino acids. The deep-level immunoSEQ assay was used. TCRdb's copy holds only in-frame clones and misses some; the assay was immunoSEQ multiplex PCR. This sample has millions of clones, with 90% to 95% found just once. The chain links TRBV5-1 to TRBJ2-3; 10 nucleotides agree with TRBD2. The sequence was collected from a young man in good health. Sequenced: naive CD4+ T cells sorted from blood. This sample's subset: CD45RA+ positively selected. Written as DNA, the CDR3 is TGCGCCAGCAGCGTGACCCCTAGCGGGAGCTCAGATACGCAGTATTTT. Translated, it gives CASSVTPSGSSDTQYF.